This entry is about one TCR beta chain. Its antigen is unknown. Germline values: CDR1 SGHAT, CDR2 FQNNGV. Deletions cut 0 bases from V and 6 bases from J, with 9 bases between. The CDR3 runs 13 residues. This entry comes from a study of cytomegalovirus exposure and HLA in healthy donors. Vbeta (60) and Jbeta (13) primers were used in the PCR. TCRdb's table, derived via immunoSEQ multiplex PCR, lists solely in-frame clones and lacks some. Here the sample spans some 140,000 clones, over 70% being singletons. Broader study findings: TCR beta V- and J-gene trimming, according to a later analysis, was linked to a missense DCLRE1C variant.

This chain connects TRBV11-2 to TRBJ2-7; D not resolved. Specimen: PBMCs. The source is a man aged 18 to 30 in good health and CMV-seronegative. As DNA, the CDR3 is TGTGCCAGCAGCTTAGAGAGGTTGGCCGAGCAGTACTTC. Residues: CASSLERLAEQYF. The whole variable domain, remainder taken from reference TRBV11-2 and TRBJ2-7, is EAGVAQSPRYKIIEKRQSVAFWCNPISGHATLYWYQQILGQGPKLLIQFQNNGVVDDSQLPKDRFSAERLKGVDSTLKIQPAKLEDSAVYLCASSLERLAEQYFGPGTRLTVT.